This passage covers 10 T cell receptor beta chains from one sample sequenced in a study of CD8+CD57+ T cells in acquired aplastic anemia. Genomic DNA constituted the template upon which TCR beta VDJ and CDR3 profiling was performed. TCRdb analysed the reads with MiXCR anew, one entry per CDR3 protein. The sample yields 90,000 to 130,000 distinct CDR3 sequences, 50% to 65% seen once. The sequenced sample was sorted CD4+, CD8+, or CD8+CD57+ T cells (not recorded which) from PBMCs. These receptors all come from a human donor in good health, serving as a control.

In this sample, this clonotype turned up many times. J is TRBJ2-3 and V is TRBV27, with a possible D match to TRBD2 (6 bases). The CDR3 is 15 amino acids. Trimming removed 6 bases at V and 1 base at J, with 14 bases between. Germline CDR1 MNHEY, CDR2 SMNVEV (reference sequence). The CDR3 loop reads CASRIGGKGTDTQYF. CDR3 bases: TGTGCCAGCAGGATAGGAGGGAAAGGCACAGATACGCAGTATTTT.

This clonotype appeared many times. This chain links TRBV30 with TRBJ2-3, with 8 bases matching TRBD1. V gave up 2 bases and J gave up 5 bases; unmatched junction bases: 9. There are 15 residues in the CDR3. The V gene's germline CDR1 is GTSNPN and CDR2 SVGIG (reference sequence). The CDR3 sequence is CAWSWGQGAKDTQYF. For the CDR3, the DNA is TGTGCCTGGAGTTGGGGGCAGGGGGCAAAAGATACGCAGTATTTT.

As regards this clonotype: Germline and junction disagree at one end, which may indicate a read error. This rearrangement joins TRBV24-1 to TRBJ1-5; weak D call: TRBD1 (5 bases). This CDR3 region has 15 residues. Per the germline V gene, CDR1 is KGHDR and CDR2 is SFDVKD. The CDR3: CAIGLAGGDNEPQHF. Written as DNA, the CDR3 is TGTGCCATCGGACTAGCGGGGGGTGACAATGAGCCCCAGCATTTT.

Many counts were recorded for this clonotype. V and J are TRBV27 and TRBJ1-1, with 11 positions matching TRBD1. The CDR3 loop spans 13 amino acids. V shed 8 bases, J shed 6 bases, and the junction held 5 bases outside the gene matches. The V gene's germline CDR1 is MNHEY and CDR2 SMNVEV (reference sequence). The CDR3 region has the DNA TGTGCCAGCTGGGACAGGGGGTGGGCTGAAGCTTTCTTT. This codes for CASWDRGWAEAFF.

The rearrangement links TRBV5-1 to TRBJ2-3; 8 bases are a match to TRBD2. Germline V gene data show CDR1 as SGHRS and CDR2 as YFSETQ. The CDR3 sequence is 16 residues long. V lost 4 bases, J lost 0 bases, and 7 bases stayed unmatched. This CDR3 reads CASSPLTSGSTDTQYF. The CDR3 nucleotides read TGCGCCAGCAGCCCTCTCACTAGCGGTAGCACAGATACGCAGTATTTT.

This clonotype was recorded many times. The chain has TRBV9 and TRBJ1-1; TRBD1 aligns across 9 bases. The V gene end was trimmed by 3 bases and the J gene end by 3 bases; junction bases not matched to a gene: 6. The CDR3 extends over 15 amino acids. Germline V gene sequence: CDR1 SGDLS, CDR2 YYNGEE. CDR3 DNA: TGTGCCAGCAGCGCCCGGGACAGGGTCGACACTGAAGCTTTCTTT. It specifies CASSARDRVDTEAFF.

In this sample, this clonotype turned up a few times. The chain recombines TRBV25-1 with TRBJ1-4; D unclear. Looked up from germline, CDR1 is MGHDK and CDR2 is SYGVNS. The CDR3 length is 17 residues. V dropped 5 bases and J dropped 2 bases, with 18 bases sitting between them. CDR3: CASSLRWDGNTNEKLFF. CDR3 nucleotide sequence: TGTGCCAGCAGTTTACGGTGGGATGGTAATACTAATGAAAAACTGTTTTTT. Based on the CDR3 plus reference TRBV25-1 and TRBJ1-4, the full variable domain is EADIYQTPRYLVIGTGKKITLECSQTMGHDKMYWYQQDPGMELHLIHYSYGVNSTEKGDLSSESTVSRIRTEHFPLTLESARPSHTSQYLCASSLRWDGNTNEKLFFGSGTQLSVL.

This chain links TRBV29-1 with TRBJ1-4; D unresolved. Germline V lookup: CDR1 SQVTM, CDR2 ANQGSEA. V shed 5 bases and J shed 0 bases, with 10 bases lying between them. The CDR3 is made up of 14 amino acids. In DNA, the CDR3 is TGCAGCGTTCAGCGAGGTGCAACTAATGAAAAACTGTTTTTT. The encoded protein is CSVQRGATNEKLFF.

The rearrangement joins TRBV15 to TRBJ1-4; D is ambiguous. Trimming took 0 bases from V and 8 from J, leaving 7 bases between them. The CDR3 consists of 13 residues. In germline, CDR1 is LNHNV, CDR2 YYDKDF (reference sequence). This chain's CDR3 is CATSRDFREKLFF. In nucleotides, the CDR3 is TGTGCCACCAGCAGAGATTTTCGAGAAAAACTGTTTTTT.

This clonotype was picked up many times. This chain joins TRBV30 and TRBJ2-7; 9 nucleotides agree with TRBD2. CDR1 is GTSNPN and CDR2 is SVGIG in the germline V gene (reference sequence). V lost 1 base, J lost 2 bases, and 0 bases stayed unmatched. The CDR3 is 13 amino acids. The CDR3 DNA is TGTGCCTGGAGTGGCGGGGGGGCCTACGAGCAGTACTTC. It encodes CAWSGGGAYEQYF.